These 21 T cell receptor beta chains share one sample of origin, sequenced in a study of T-cell memory formation after mild COVID-19. TCRdb independently ran MiXCR on the 5' RACE reads; one entry per CDR3 protein. The sample lists 450,000 or so distinct CDR3 sequences, approximately 23% seen once, with approximately 12% in the top ten. The specimen sequenced was PBMCs or a T cell subset sorted from them (not recorded which). Every receptor here comes from an adult woman who had mild COVID-19 (a few samples of this study predate the infection). Cell type and time point are not known.

The table lists this clonotype with a few counts. The CDR3: CASSPTLSVALHF. The CDR3, as DNA: TGTGCCAGCAGCCCGACACTGTCGGTTGCCCTCCACTTT. V is TRBV14 and J is TRBJ1-6; no definite D call. V shed 4 bases and J shed 14 bases, with 15 bases lying between them. The CDR3 length is 13 residues. Germline V gene sequence: CDR1 SGHDN, CDR2 FVKESK.

The V and J genes are TRBV6-5 and TRBJ2-7; the match to TRBD1 covers 8 bases. The germline V gene encodes CDR1 MNHEY and CDR2 SVGAGI. Unmatched junction bases numbered 9, after V lost 2 bases and J lost 3 bases. The CDR3 is 16 residues long. The CDR3 DNA sequence: TGTGCCAGCAGTTACCGGCTCACAGGGGGAATCTACGAGCAGTACTTC. Its protein product is CASSYRLTGGIYEQYF.

This clonotype was seen a handful of times. This chain links TRBV6-2 or TRBV6-3 with TRBJ2-1, with D maybe TRBD1 (6 bases). There are 13 residues in the CDR3. With 5 bases removed from V and 7 bases from J, the gap between germline ends came to 12 bases. In germline, CDR1 is MNHEY, CDR2 SVGEGT. CDR3 sequence reads: CASSMRQGNEQFF. The CDR3 DNA reads as TGTGCCAGCAGTATGCGCCAGGGGAATGAGCAGTTCTTC.

Ten or more counts support this clonotype. The gene calls are TRBV30 and TRBJ1-1; D is ambiguous. V shed 0 bases and J shed 6 bases, with 14 bases lying between them. The CDR3 runs to 14 residues. The V gene's germline CDR1 is GTSNPN and CDR2 SVGIG (reference sequence). DNA for the CDR3: TGTGCCTGGAGTGTACGAGCCGTCGGCGCTGAAGCTTTCTTT. Amino acids: CAWSVRAVGAEAFF.

This chain uses TRBV4-1 with TRBJ2-1, with D unclear. The CDR3 consists of 11 residues. With 4 bases removed from V and 10 bases from J, the gap between germline ends came to 8 bases. Germline V gene data show CDR1 as MGHRA and CDR2 as YSYEKL. Here the CDR3 DNA reads TGCGCCAGCAGCCGCTCGAGGGAGCAGTTCTTC. This translates into CASSRSREQFF.

The V call is TRBV7-8, the J call TRBJ2-7; 14 bases are a match to TRBD2. The CDR3 has 20 residues. V lost 2 bases to trimming and J lost 2 bases; unmatched junction nucleotides: 14. CDR1 SGHVS and CDR2 FQNEAQ come from the germline V gene. CDR3 sequence: CASSLSGPGLAGVRAYEQYF. The CDR3 DNA reads as TGTGCCAGCAGCTTATCCGGCCCGGGACTAGCGGGAGTTAGGGCCTACGAGCAGTACTTC.

This clonotype was counted a few times. V is TRBV4-3 and J is TRBJ2-1; D unclear. Germline CDR1 is LGHNA and CDR2 is YSLEER. Deletions cut 0 bases from V and 2 bases from J, with 8 bases between. The CDR3 extends over 15 amino acids. The CDR3 loop reads CASSQDRRTYNEQFF. The CDR3 bases are TGCGCCAGCAGCCAAGATAGACGGACCTACAATGAGCAGTTCTTC.

The V and J genes are TRBV3-1 and TRBJ2-5; D gene unclear. The CDR3 length is 14 residues. Germline assignment: CDR1 LGHDT and CDR2 YNNKEL (reference sequence). Between the trimmed V and J ends, which lost 4 bases and 3 bases, there was a span of 12 bases. The CDR3 loop reads CASSLLGREETQYF. CDR3 DNA: TGTGCCAGCAGCCTACTTGGTCGGGAAGAGACCCAGTACTTC.

J is TRBJ1-1 and V is TRBV29-1; no reliable D call. This CDR3 spans 14 amino acids. Germline CDR1 is SQVTM and CDR2 is ANQGSEA. V lost 0 bases, J lost 4 bases, and 12 bases lay in between. Here the CDR3 reads CSVEDPRWGTEAFF. CDR3 in DNA: TGCAGCGTTGAAGATCCCCGATGGGGCACTGAAGCTTTCTTT.

There are a few counts of this clonotype. The chain is built from TRBV2 and TRBJ2-3, with D possibly matching TRBD1 (6 bases). Germline V gives CDR1 SNHLY, CDR2 FYNNEI. V was shortened by 4 bases and J by 3 bases, with 11 bases between the two germline ends. The CDR3 spans 14 residues. For the CDR3, the DNA is TGTGCCAGCAGTGTGTACAGGGCTACAGATACGCAGTATTTT. Its protein is CASSVYRATDTQYF.

The chain couples TRBV18 to TRBJ1-2; D might be TRBD1 (5 bases). V lost 3 bases to trimming and J lost 4 bases, with 12 bases between them. Per germline, CDR1 KGHSH and CDR2 LQKENI. The CDR3 runs 14 residues. CDR3 DNA sequence: TGTGCCAGCTCACCGTCACAAGGGGTCTATGGCTACACCTTC. The encoded protein is CASSPSQGVYGYTF.

This clonotype was counted a few times. The J gene is TRBJ1-2, the V gene TRBV12-3 or TRBV12-4, with unresolved D. CDR3 length equals 12 residues. V was pared by 1 base and J by 8 bases, with 8 bases between. The chain's CDR3 is CASSLGFRGYTF. DNA of the CDR3: TGTGCCAGCAGTTTAGGGTTTCGGGGCTACACCTTC.

This clonotype was seen a handful of times. V usage is TRBV20-1 and J usage is TRBJ2-3, with 9 bases that match TRBD2. CDR1 and CDR2 (germline): DFQATT, SNEGSKA (reference sequence). This CDR3 comprises 14 residues. The junction had 7 bases not matched to a gene; V was cut back by 6 bases and J by 3 bases. The DNA for the CDR3 is TGCAGTGCCTTCCCTAGCGGGGCTACAGATACGCAGTATTTT. This encodes CSAFPSGATDTQYF.

The chain employs TRBV7-2 and TRBJ1-2, with D uncertain. CDR3 length: 15 residues. V was shortened by 1 base and J by 5 bases, with 14 bases between the two germline ends. The germline V gene has CDR1 SGHTA and CDR2 FQGNSA. Written as DNA, the CDR3 is TGTGCCAGCAGCTTAGGGTTGATGTCAGGTTATGGCTACACCTTC. Translated: CASSLGLMSGYGYTF.

This clonotype was found a few times. The chain links TRBV5-1 to TRBJ2-3, with D hard to call. CDR1 is SGHRS, CDR2 YFSETQ, per germline. Trimming took off 3 bases at V and 7 bases at J, with 6 bases between the two ends. There are 11 residues in the CDR3. The CDR3 protein is CASSWGNTQYF. As DNA, the CDR3 is TGCGCCAGCAGCTGGGGAAATACGCAGTATTTT.

Only a few counts were recorded for this clonotype. J is TRBJ1-1 and V is TRBV5-1, with D hard to call. CDR1 and CDR2 from the germline V gene are SGHRS and YFSETQ. The CDR3 extends over 16 amino acids. Trimming cost V 0 bases and J 7 bases, with 19 bases left between them. The CDR3 sequence is CASSLGTSDPRHEAFF. In DNA form, the CDR3 reads TGCGCCAGCAGCTTGGGCACGAGCGACCCGCGACATGAAGCTTTCTTT.

This rearrangement joins TRBV15 to TRBJ2-1, with D hard to call. The germline V gene encodes CDR1 LNHNV and CDR2 YYDKDF (reference sequence). This CDR3 has 15 amino acids. Trimming removed 5 bases from V and 10 bases from J, with 21 bases in between. The CDR3 DNA reads TGTGCCACCAGCTTTAGCAACATAAGGGCCGAAGAGCAGTTCTTC. Its protein product is CATSFSNIRAEEQFF.

In this sample, this clonotype turned up a few times. The chain joins TRBV5-1 to TRBJ2-1; 9 positions match TRBD2. CDR1 is SGHRS, CDR2 YFSETQ, per germline. Trimming took 0 bases from V and 9 from J; bases not matched to a gene: 1. The CDR3 consists of 13 residues. CDR3 coding DNA: TGCGCCAGCAGCTTGGGACTAGCGGTTGAGCAGTTCTTC. It is translated as CASSLGLAVEQFF.

This clonotype appeared a few times. The chain recombines TRBV12-3 or TRBV12-4 with TRBJ2-7; TRBD1 aligns across 7 bases. The junction had 8 bases not matched to a gene; V was cut back by 6 bases and J by 3 bases. CDR3 length: 14 residues. Written as DNA, the CDR3 is TGTGCCAGCAGCTTGGACAGGTCTGACTACGAGCAGTACTTC. Its protein product is CASSLDRSDYEQYF.

This chain joins TRBV30 and TRBJ2-7; 9 bases map to TRBD1. Germline V gene lookup returns CDR1 GTSNPN and CDR2 SVGIG (reference sequence). The ends lost 5 bases at V and 6 bases at J; junction bases unmatched: 11. This CDR3 has 14 amino acids. CDR3 residues: CAWSTGTGLGEQYF. As DNA, the CDR3 is TGTGCCTGGTCAACGGGGACAGGGCTCGGCGAGCAGTACTTC.

The sample holds many counts of this clonotype. The rearrangement uses TRBV7-2 and TRBJ1-3; D is ambiguous. This CDR3 has 13 residues. The ends were cut back, 3 bases at V and 0 bases at J, with 3 bases in the middle. Germline assignment: CDR1 SGHTA and CDR2 FQGNSA. The chain's CDR3 is CASSLNSGNTIYF. CDR3 in DNA: TGTGCCAGCAGCTTGAACTCTGGAAACACCATATATTTT.